Each of the 5 T cell receptor beta chains below was sequenced from the same sample in a study of cytomegalovirus exposure and HLA in healthy donors. 60 Vbeta and 13 Jbeta primers were used in PCR. Using immunoSEQ multiplex PCR, the repertoire was profiled, and TCRdb retains in-frame clones only, with some absent. The sample has 150,000 to 200,000 clones, around 85% seen once. The sequenced sample consisted of PBMCs. The receptor source for this set is a woman younger than 45 in good health and CMV-seronegative.

The chain has TRBV5-4 and TRBJ2-7; tentatively, D is TRBD1 (6 bases). The germline CDR1 and CDR2 sequences are SGHNT and YYREEE (reference sequence). This CDR3 has 13 residues. Between the trimmed V and J ends, which lost 6 bases and 0 bases, there was a span of 10 bases. Here the CDR3 reads CASNTDSSYEQYF. The CDR3 DNA is TGTGCCAGCAATACGGACAGCTCCTACGAGCAGTACTTC.

The V and J genes are TRBV30 and TRBJ2-3, with D hard to call. The V gene lost 0 bases and the J gene lost 3 bases, with 25 bases spanning the gap. This CDR3 contains 19 residues. Germline CDR1 and CDR2: GTSNPN and SVGIG (reference sequence). CDR3 nucleotides: TGTGCCTGGAGTGTTAATATGCACCTGGAGATATTACAAACAGATACGCAGTATTTT. Its protein is CAWSVNMHLEILQTDTQYF.

The chain recombines TRBV19 with TRBJ2-7; unclear D gene. From germline, CDR1 is LNHDA and CDR2 SQIVND (reference sequence). With 2 bases removed from V and 4 bases from J, the gap between germline ends came to 9 bases. The CDR3 consists of 13 residues. The CDR3 loop reads CASSIHRDYEQYF. CDR3 bases: TGTGCCAGTAGTATACACAGAGATTACGAGCAGTACTTC. Full variable domain (remainder filled in from reference TRBV19 and TRBJ2-7): DGGITQSPKYLFRKEGQNVTLSCEQNLNHDAMYWYRQDPGQGLRLIYYSQIVNDFQKGDIAEGYSVSREKKESFPLTVTSAQKNPTAFYLCASSIHRDYEQYFGPGTRLTVT.

The chain employs TRBV18 and TRBJ1-3; 7 bases map to TRBD1. V trimming: 1 base; J trimming: 0 bases; junction bases outside the gene matches: 6. Germline V CDR1 and CDR2: KGHSH, LQKENI. The CDR3 has 17 residues. CDR3 nucleotides: TGTGCCAGCTCACCACTGGGACAGCGGAGCTCTGGAAACACCATATATTTT. As protein: CASSPLGQRSSGNTIYF.

This chain links TRBV4-3 with TRBJ1-3; no reliable D call. This CDR3 spans 17 amino acids. Trimming removed 0 bases from V and 2 bases from J, with 14 bases in between. The germline V gene encodes CDR1 LGHNA and CDR2 YSLEER. The CDR3 spells CASSQDLRGWTGNTIYF. In nucleotides, the CDR3 is TGCGCCAGCAGCCAAGACTTACGAGGGTGGACTGGAAACACCATATATTTT.